This section outlines one T cell receptor beta chain sequence together with its context. The sample originates from a study of patients and donors after allogeneic stem cell transplantation. TCRdb re-called the RT-PCR reads through MiXCR, storing one row per CDR3 protein. The profile shows 190,000 or so distinct CDR3 sequences, 38% of them singletons. The V end lost 4 bases, the J end lost 1 base, and 16 bases lay between the germline ends. The germline V gene has CDR1 ENHRY and CDR2 SYGVKD. There are 16 residues in the CDR3. This TCR came from a human donor who was either an allogeneic HSCT recipient or a stem cell or donor lymphocyte infusion donor (not recorded which). It is not recorded whose cells these are; they may come from a transplant donor. The chain is built from TRBV10-3 and TRBJ1-1; no firm D call. Input material: blood, either unsorted or a sorted T cell fraction (not recorded which). This CDR3 reads CAISGSRRVGNTEAFF. The CDR3 DNA reads TGTGCCATCAGTGGTTCCAGGAGGGTGGGGAACACTGAAGCTTTCTTT.